Listed below are T cell receptor beta chains from one sample, sequenced in a study of blood T cell repertoires in COVID-19. The repertoire was sequenced with immunoSEQ multiplex PCR; TCRdb's copy has only in-frame clones and lacks some. The sample records about 60,000 clones, roughly 80% being singletons. The sequenced material came from PBMCs or T cells enriched from blood (not recorded which). These receptors were taken from a woman in her forties with acute COVID-19. CDR3s include the opening cysteine and the closing phenylalanine or tryptophan. D genes are given only for firm matches. Expanded clones get a size class; other rows say once, few or many, or leave the size out.

j_call clone_size v_call d_call cdr3_length cdr3_aa cdr3_nt
TRBJ1-1 - TRBV11-2 TRBD1 12 CASSLQGAEAFF TGTGCCAGCAGCCTACAGGGGGCTGAAGCTTTCTTT
TRBJ2-1 - TRBV11-3 - 14 CASSLGPEGDEQFF TGTGCCAGCAGCTTAGGCCCGGAGGGCGATGAGCAGTTCTTC
TRBJ2-2 once TRBV18 - 11 CASSSTGELFF TGTGCCAGCTCATCGACCGGGGAGCTGTTTTTT
TRBJ1-2 - TRBV27 - 12 CASSSTGYGYTF TGTGCCAGCAGTTCGACAGGCTATGGCTACACCTTC
TRBJ1-6 - TRBV11-2 - 14 CASSLGGFNSPLHF TGTGCCAGCAGCTTAGGAGGGTTCAATTCACCCCTCCACTTT
TRBJ1-6 - TRBV6-4 TRBD1 14 CASSEQGAGTPLHF TGTGCCAGCAGTGAACAGGGGGCAGGGACACCCCTCCACTTT
TRBJ2-1 - TRBV14 TRBD2 16 CASSSLLAGGRNEQFF TGTGCCAGCAGCTCCTTGCTAGCGGGGGGGCGGAATGAGCAGTTCTTC
TRBJ2-2 - TRBV7-2 TRBD2 16 CASSLLLAGNTGELFF TGTGCCAGCAGCTTATTGCTAGCGGGGAACACCGGGGAGCTGTTTTTT
TRBJ2-3 - TRBV5-1 - 16 CASSFETFPYTDTQYF TGCGCCAGCAGCTTCGAGACTTTCCCCTACACAGATACGCAGTATTTT
TRBJ2-1 - TRBV5-1 TRBD2 18 CASSLATSGGPAQFEQFF TGCGCCAGCAGCTTGGCCACGAGCGGGGGACCCGCCCAATTCGAGCAGTTCTTC
TRBJ2-4 - TRBV3-1/TRBV3-2 - 19 CASSRTPGQTTLAKNIQYF TGTGCCAGCAGCCGAACACCGGGACAAACGACCCTAGCCAAAAACATTCAGTACTTC
TRBJ2-5 - TRBV3-1/TRBV3-2 - 13 CASSQYNQETQYF TGTGCCAGCAGCCAATACAACCAAGAGACCCAGTACTTC
TRBJ2-7 - TRBV2 - 14 CASKVATVSYEQYF TGTGCCAGCAAAGTTGCGACTGTCTCCTACGAGCAGTACTTC
TRBJ1-1 - TRBV5-6 - 13 CASSLSGGAGAFF TGTGCCAGCAGCTTGTCGGGGGGCGCGGGGGCTTTCTTT
TRBJ2-5 - TRBV7-9 - 16 CASSYWSWPGPETQYF TGTGCCAGCAGCTACTGGTCCTGGCCAGGGCCAGAGACCCAGTACTTC
TRBJ1-3 - TRBV6-2/TRBV6-3 - 15 CASSFTGSSGNTIYF TGTGCCAGCAGTTTTACGGGAAGCTCTGGAAACACCATATATTTT
TRBJ1-1 few TRBV12-3/TRBV12-4 - 13 CASSLKRDTEAFF TGTGCCAGCAGTTTAAAGCGGGACACTGAAGCTTTCTTT
TRBJ1-6 - TRBV4-1 - 15 CASSQETGPTLPLHF TGCGCCAGCAGCCAAGAGACAGGCCCCACTCTACCCCTCCACTTT
TRBJ1-2 - TRBV5-4 - 14 CASSLAEEGYGYTF TGTGCCAGCAGCTTGGCCGAGGAGGGCTATGGCTACACCTTC
TRBJ1-2 - TRBV29-1 - 11 CSARTERGYTF TGCAGCGCTCGGACAGAGCGCGGCTACACCTTC
TRBJ1-2 once TRBV4-2 - 13 CASSQGIPNGYTF TGTGCCAGCAGCCAAGGCATACCTAACGGCTACACCTTC
TRBJ1-2 - TRBV3-1/TRBV3-2 - 11 CASSQQRAYTF TGTGCCAGCAGCCAACAACGAGCCTACACCTTC
TRBJ1-2 - TRBV28 - 14 CASSLVRDTYGYTF TGTGCCAGCAGTTTAGTCCGGGATACCTATGGCTACACCTTC
TRBJ2-5 - TRBV28 - 14 CASSSLTWGETQYF TGTGCCAGCAGTTCGTTGACTTGGGGCGAGACCCAGTACTTC
TRBJ2-5 - TRBV7-8 TRBD2 18 CASSLGTSGPISQETQYF TGTGCCAGCAGTTTAGGGACTAGCGGGCCTATCTCTCAAGAGACCCAGTACTTC
TRBJ2-3 - TRBV12-5 TRBD1 16 CASGLKGQGGSDTQYF TGTGCTAGTGGTTTGAAGGGACAGGGGGGGTCAGATACGCAGTATTTT
TRBJ2-7 - TRBV14 - 15 CASSQEQGGFYEQYF TGTGCCAGCAGCCAAGAACAGGGCGGGTTCTACGAGCAGTACTTC
TRBJ1-1 few TRBV11-2 TRBD1 13 CASSATGGTEAFF TGTGCCAGCAGCGCAACAGGGGGCACTGAAGCTTTCTTT
TRBJ2-1 few TRBV18 TRBD2 17 CASSPRTSGSSYNEQFF TGTGCCAGCTCACCGCGGACTAGCGGGAGTTCCTACAATGAGCAGTTCTTC
TRBJ2-5 few TRBV3-1/TRBV3-2 TRBD2 17 CASSPSLGGGPQETQYF TGTGCCAGCAGCCCCTCGCTTGGCGGGGGGCCCCAAGAGACCCAGTACTTC
TRBJ2-7 - TRBV19 TRBD2 13 CASSLAGAYEQYF TGTGCCAGTAGCCTAGCGGGAGCCTACGAGCAGTACTTC
TRBJ1-3 - TRBV28 TRBD1 18 CASSLVGWGQISGNTIYF TGTGCCAGCAGTTTAGTAGGTTGGGGACAGATCTCTGGAAACACCATATATTTT
TRBJ2-3 many TRBV19 TRBD2 17 CASSIGDGTSGTDTQYF TGTGCCAGTAGTATAGGGGATGGGACTAGCGGCACAGATACGCAGTATTTT
TRBJ2-3 - TRBV5-4 - 13 CASSSERRETQYF TGTGCCAGCAGCTCGGAGAGACGGGAGACGCAGTATTTT